These 24 T cell receptor beta chains share one sample of origin, sequenced in a study of blood T cell repertoires in COVID-19. Clones were sequenced by immunoSEQ multiplex PCR, and TCRdb holds only the in-frame ones, with some missing. The table has about 170,000 clones, approximately 81% seen once. The sequencing input was peripheral blood. These receptors originate from an elderly woman with active or convalescent COVID-19.

This clone was found once. Different DNA sequences within this sample yield the same CDR3. CDR3 sequence (DNA): TGTGCCAGCAGCGTAGTGGGAGACGGCACAGATACGCAGTATTTT. Protein sequence: CASSVVGDGTDTQYF. The chain combines TRBV9 with TRBJ2-3, with a possible D match to TRBD2 (5 bases). The CDR3 consists of 15 residues. In germline, CDR1 is SGDLS, CDR2 YYNGEE. The V end lost 0 bases, the J end lost 1 base, and 9 bases lay between the germline ends. The full variable domain, in which reference TRBV9 and TRBJ2-3 provide the parts outside the CDR3, is DSGVTQTPKHLITATGQRVTLRCSPRSGDLSVYWYQQSLDQGLQFLIQYYNGEERAKGNILERFSAQQFPDLHSELNLSSLELGDSALYFCASSVVGDGTDTQYFGPGTRLTVL.

This chain's CDR3 is CASSQVGGVAYGYTF. The CDR3 DNA is TGTGCCAGCAGCCAAGTGGGGGGAGTGGCCTATGGCTACACCTTC. The V call is TRBV3-1 (or the pseudogene TRBV3-2), the J call TRBJ1-2, with D possibly TRBD1 on 5 matching bases. CDR3 length: 15 residues. The V end lost 1 base, the J end lost 4 bases, and 13 bases lay between the germline ends. CDR1 is LGHDT, CDR2 YNNKEL, per germline (reference sequence).

The gene calls are TRBV11-2 and TRBJ2-5; a weak D match, TRBD1 (5 bases). Germline lookup yields CDR1 SGHAT and CDR2 FQNNGV. The ends were cut back, 4 bases at V and 7 bases at J, with 13 bases in the middle. The length of the CDR3 is 13 residues. In DNA form, the CDR3 reads TGTGCCAGCAGCTGGGGCAGCCCATCGACCCAGTACTTC. Encoded protein: CASSWGSPSTQYF.

V and J are TRBV6-5 and TRBJ1-3, with TRBD1 as a possible D gene (5 bases). The ends were cut back, 2 bases at V and 2 bases at J, with 10 bases in the middle. The CDR3 has 15 residues. Germline-derived CDR1 and CDR2 are MNHEY and SVGAGI. The CDR3 sequence is CASSYRGQTGNTIYF. For the CDR3, the DNA is TGTGCCAGCAGTTACAGGGGTCAGACTGGAAACACCATATATTTT.

This rearrangement joins TRBV19 to TRBJ2-4, with a tentative D call TRBD2 (6 bases). This CDR3 has 14 amino acids. Germline values: CDR1 LNHDA, CDR2 SQIVND (reference sequence). V was cut by 3 bases and J by 8 bases, with 14 bases left in between. Here the CDR3 DNA reads TGTGCCAGTAGTATTCGGGACTCCGGGGACATTCAGTACTTC. It is translated as CASSIRDSGDIQYF.

The chain recombines TRBV12-5 with TRBJ1-1, with D possibly being TRBD1 (6 bases). This CDR3 contains 14 residues. Germline CDR1 LGHNT, CDR2 FRNRAP. V lost 5 bases and J lost 3, with 13 bases in between. The CDR3 here is CASGTGQPYTEAFF. CDR3 DNA: TGTGCTAGTGGTACTGGACAGCCATACACTGAAGCTTTCTTT.

This clone was detected once. This CDR3 reads CASSPLNRAGANVLTF. The CDR3 coding sequence is TGTGCCAGCTCACCACTGAACAGGGCTGGGGCCAACGTCCTGACTTTC. This sequence joins TRBV18 and TRBJ2-6; possible D gene TRBD1, 6 bases. V was cut by 1 base and J by 2 bases, with 9 bases left in between. Germline CDR1 and CDR2: KGHSH and LQKENI. The CDR3 covers 16 residues.

V is TRBV29-1 and J is TRBJ1-2, with D possibly TRBD1 on 5 matching bases. The CDR3 extends over 13 amino acids. V lost 3 bases, J lost 8 bases, and 16 bases lay in between. Looked up from germline, CDR1 is SQVTM and CDR2 is ANQGSEA. The CDR3 loop reads CSVEQTGLGGYTF. CDR3 DNA: TGCAGCGTTGAGCAAACAGGTTTAGGGGGCTACACCTTC.

In its sample, this clone was seen a few times. The chain is built from TRBV7-9 and TRBJ1-3; D is possibly TRBD1 (5 bases). The CDR3 loop spans 14 amino acids. Trimming pared 5 bases from V and 8 bases from J, leaving 16 bases between. The germline V gene encodes CDR1 SEHNR and CDR2 FQNEAQ (reference sequence). The CDR3 coding sequence is TGTGCCAGCAGCCTAGGGGCTTCACCGGACACCATATATTTT. The encoded protein is CASSLGASPDTIYF.

V and J are TRBV14 and TRBJ2-1, with 8 bases identical to TRBD2. The CDR3 has 15 residues. Germline values: CDR1 SGHDN, CDR2 FVKESK. Unmatched junction bases numbered 10, after V lost 3 bases and J lost 9 bases. The CDR3: CASSHRAGGPSEQFF. The CDR3 nucleotides read TGTGCCAGCAGCCATAGGGCGGGAGGCCCCAGTGAGCAGTTCTTC.

The chain recombines TRBV3-1 (or the pseudogene TRBV3-2) with TRBJ2-4; TRBD2 might be the D (5 bases). Per germline, CDR1 LGHDT and CDR2 YNNKEL (reference sequence). The ends were cut back, 3 bases at V and 9 bases at J, with 15 bases in the middle. CDR3 length: 14 residues. The CDR3 DNA reads as TGTGCCAGCAGCCAGCCGCAGGAGGCGGGCATTCAGTACTTC. Protein: CASSQPQEAGIQYF.

The gene calls are TRBV28 and TRBJ1-4; D possibly corresponds to TRBD1 (6 bases). The germline V gene has CDR1 MDHEN and CDR2 SYDVKM. V shed 3 bases and J shed 4 bases, with 12 bases lying between them. The CDR3 consists of 15 residues. Here the CDR3 reads CASSFQGSGNEKLFF. CDR3 coding DNA: TGTGCCAGCAGTTTCCAGGGGAGTGGTAATGAAAAACTGTTTTTT.

V usage is TRBV6-6 and J usage is TRBJ1-1; 9 bases line up with TRBD1. The CDR3 is made up of 14 amino acids. Germline V CDR1 and CDR2: MNHNY, SVGAGI (reference sequence). J lost 4 bases, V lost 6 bases, and 6 bases had no gene match. The CDR3 protein is CASRPGQGVTEAFF. In DNA, the CDR3 is TGTGCCAGCAGACCGGGACAGGGTGTCACTGAAGCTTTCTTT.

This chain links TRBV5-1 with TRBJ1-6; D might be TRBD1 (5 bases). V lost 0 bases and J 5 bases, leaving 12 bases between the germline ends. There are 16 residues in the CDR3. Germline V lookup: CDR1 SGHRS, CDR2 YFSETQ. The CDR3, as DNA: TGCGCCAGCAGCTTGGAGCTCGGCAGGGATAATTCACCCCTCCACTTT. Its protein is CASSLELGRDNSPLHF.

The CDR3 loop is CASSPGLADTDTQYF. The DNA of the CDR3 is TGTGCCAGCTCACCAGGACTAGCGGACACAGATACGCAGTATTTT. This chain connects TRBV18 to TRBJ2-3; TRBD2 agrees at 10 bases. Germline CDR1 and CDR2: KGHSH and LQKENI. This CDR3 is built from 15 residues. The V and J ends lost 2 bases and 2 bases, in that order; junction bases with no gene match: 1.

Details on this clone: Other nucleotide sequences in the sample specify the same CDR3. The J gene is TRBJ2-3, the V gene TRBV3-1 (or the pseudogene TRBV3-2); no firm D call. V lost 1 base and J lost 5, with 4 bases in between. This CDR3 contains 12 residues. CDR1 is LGHDT, CDR2 YNNKEL, per germline (reference sequence). DNA of the CDR3: TGTGCCAGCAGCCAAGTCAGAGATACGCAGTATTTT. Amino acids: CASSQVRDTQYF.

This clone was detected once. CDR3 in amino acids: CASSRDRFTEAFF. The DNA for the CDR3 is TGCGCCAGCAGCCGGGACAGGTTCACTGAAGCTTTCTTT. The chain combines TRBV4-1 with TRBJ1-1; 8 nucleotides match TRBD1. Unmatched junction bases numbered 2, after V lost 4 bases and J lost 4 bases. Per germline, CDR1 MGHRA and CDR2 YSYEKL. CDR3 size: 13 residues.

This chain connects TRBV7-9 to TRBJ1-5, with TRBD1 matching over 7 bases. This CDR3 is 15 amino acids long. The V gene end was trimmed by 4 bases and the J gene end by 5 bases; junction bases not matched to a gene: 8. From germline, CDR1 is SEHNR and CDR2 FQNEAQ (reference sequence). DNA of the CDR3: TGTGCCAGCAGCTCACCAGACAGGGCGGATCAGCCCCAGCATTTT. It encodes CASSSPDRADQPQHF.

This clone was seen more than once but under ten times. The rearrangement uses TRBV7-3 and TRBJ2-3; weak D call: TRBD1 (6 bases). There are 16 residues in the CDR3. Trimming shortened V by 1 base and J by 3 bases, and 14 bases separated the two germline ends. CDR1 is SGHTA, CDR2 FQGTGA, per germline. CDR3 DNA sequence: TGTGCCAGCAGCTTAAGTTTTGAACAGGGTACAGATACGCAGTATTTT. Translation: CASSLSFEQGTDTQYF.

The chain combines TRBV2 with TRBJ1-1; 9 bases fit TRBD1. This CDR3 is 17 amino acids long. V lost 6 bases and J lost 0; bases outside the gene matches: 11. Germline V gives CDR1 SNHLY, CDR2 FYNNEI. CDR3 coding DNA: TGTGCCAGCAGCCGTACGGACAGGGGTTCTATGAACACTGAAGCTTTCTTT. Protein product: CASSRTDRGSMNTEAFF.

The chain combines TRBV9 with TRBJ1-3, with 7 bases identical to TRBD1. The V gene's germline CDR1 is SGDLS and CDR2 YYNGEE. The CDR3 loop spans 17 amino acids. The J segment lost 0 bases and the V segment lost 4 bases, leaving 10 bases of the junction unmatched. The CDR3 region is CASSSIATGASGNTIYF. CDR3 nucleotide sequence: TGTGCCAGCAGCTCTATCGCTACAGGGGCCTCTGGAAACACCATATATTTT. The full variable domain, its missing parts supplied by reference TRBV9 and TRBJ1-3, is DSGVTQTPKHLITATGQRVTLRCSPRSGDLSVYWYQQSLDQGLQFLIQYYNGEERAKGNILERFSAQQFPDLHSELNLSSLELGDSALYFCASSSIATGASGNTIYFGEGSWLTVV.

The chain couples TRBV7-9 to TRBJ2-2; 10 bases map to TRBD2. J gave up 7 bases and V 2 bases, and 4 bases lay outside the gene matches. Germline V gene data show CDR1 as SEHNR and CDR2 as FQNEAQ (reference sequence). CDR3 length: 15 amino acids. CDR3 residues: CASSLNLAGVGELFF. The CDR3, as DNA: TGTGCCAGCAGCTTAAATCTAGCGGGAGTCGGGGAGCTGTTTTTT.

This clone was seen only a few times. The chain uses TRBV2 and TRBJ1-1; D possibly corresponds to TRBD1 (5 bases). Germline V gene data show CDR1 as SNHLY and CDR2 as FYNNEI. CDR3 length: 15 amino acids. Trimming pared 3 bases from V and 0 bases from J, leaving 11 bases between. CDR3 in amino acids: CASSEQGVMNTEAFF. The CDR3 DNA reads as TGTGCCAGCAGTGAGCAGGGTGTAATGAACACTGAAGCTTTCTTT.

Only one count was recorded for this clone. J is TRBJ2-5 and V is TRBV19, with 8 bases matching TRBD2. With V trimmed by 6 bases and J by 4 bases, 4 bases remained unmatched. CDR1 and CDR2 (germline): LNHDA, SQIVND (reference sequence). The CDR3 spans 13 residues. CDR3 sequence reads: CASSGGDGETQYF. The CDR3 DNA sequence: TGTGCCAGTAGCGGGGGGGATGGAGAGACCCAGTACTTC.